Following are 4 T cell receptor beta chains from one sample sequenced in a study of T cell changes during pregnancy in multiple sclerosis. TCRdb keeps only in-frame clones here, not all; method: immunoSEQ multiplex PCR. Among 30,000 to 45,000 clones listed, 80% to 95% were seen once. The material sequenced was CD4+ T cells from peripheral blood mononuclear cells, taken in the third trimester of pregnancy. Receptor source: a female donor in good health, enrolled as a control in a pregnancy study.

The chain combines TRBV28 with TRBJ2-5, with D perhaps TRBD1 (6 bases). Trimming cost V 4 bases and J 1 base, with 16 bases left between them. Germline assignment: CDR1 MDHEN and CDR2 SYDVKM. The CDR3 runs to 16 residues. The chain's CDR3 is CASSSMGKTGQETQYF. CDR3 sequence (DNA): TGTGCCAGCAGTTCTATGGGGAAGACAGGCCAAGAGACCCAGTACTTC.

The chain is built from TRBV7-2 and TRBJ2-5; 8 bases agree with TRBD1. CDR1 and CDR2 (germline): SGHTA, FQGNSA. The V gene end was trimmed by 1 base and the J gene end by 2 bases; junction bases not matched to a gene: 9. CDR3 length equals 17 residues. The CDR3 loop reads CASSLGVRGRAQETQYF. The CDR3 coding sequence is TGTGCCAGCAGCTTAGGCGTCAGGGGGCGGGCACAAGAGACCCAGTACTTC.

V usage is TRBV7-8 and J usage is TRBJ1-5, with D possibly being TRBD1 (6 bases). V was pared by 5 bases and J by 3 bases, with 23 bases between. Germline lookup yields CDR1 SGHVS and CDR2 FQNEAQ. CDR3 length equals 18 residues. The CDR3: CASSAKRASGGDNQPQHF. CDR3 coding DNA: TGTGCCAGCAGCGCCAAGAGGGCTTCGGGGGGCGACAATCAGCCCCAGCATTTT.

The chain employs TRBV5-1 and TRBJ2-2; D unclear. This CDR3 comprises 14 residues. V lost 7 bases, J lost 5 bases, and 15 bases lay in between. The germline gives CDR1 SGHRS, CDR2 YFSETQ. CDR3 in amino acids: CASFAASTTGELFF. The DNA for the CDR3 is TGCGCCAGCTTTGCGGCCTCAACGACCGGGGAGCTGTTTTTT.